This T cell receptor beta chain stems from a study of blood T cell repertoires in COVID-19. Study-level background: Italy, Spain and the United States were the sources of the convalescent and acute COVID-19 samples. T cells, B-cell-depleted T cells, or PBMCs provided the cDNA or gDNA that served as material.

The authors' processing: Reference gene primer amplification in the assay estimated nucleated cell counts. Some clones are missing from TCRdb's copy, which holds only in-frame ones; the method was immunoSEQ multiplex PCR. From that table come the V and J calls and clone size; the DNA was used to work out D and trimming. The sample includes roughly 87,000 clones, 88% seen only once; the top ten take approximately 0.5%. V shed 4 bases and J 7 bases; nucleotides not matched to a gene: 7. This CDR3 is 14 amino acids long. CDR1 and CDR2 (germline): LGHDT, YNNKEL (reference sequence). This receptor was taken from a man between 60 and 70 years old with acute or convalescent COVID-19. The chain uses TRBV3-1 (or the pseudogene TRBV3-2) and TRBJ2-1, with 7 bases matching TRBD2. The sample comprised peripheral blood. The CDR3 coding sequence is TGTGCCAGCAGCCTAGGCGGGGGATTAAATGAGCAGTTCTTC. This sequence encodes CASSLGGGLNEQFF.